This TCR beta chain came from a study of blood T cells in healthy people across ages. Sample-barcoded 5' priming and a J-beta primer mix drove a second PCR of about 6 to 12 cycles. One entry per CDR3 protein results from TCRdb running MiXCR on the 5' RACE reads. The table shows about a million distinct CDR3 sequences, with roughly 50% occurring only once. No fewer than 6 micrograms of total RNA were isolated from every sample. J gave up 4 bases and V 7 bases, and 12 bases lay outside the gene matches. Germline lookup yields CDR1 MNHNS and CDR2 SASEGT. The CDR3 runs to 16 residues. The chain links TRBV6-1 to TRBJ1-4; 7 nucleotides agree with TRBD1. The clonotype comes from a young man in good health. The sample taken for sequencing was blood. CDR3: CASNNADRSYNEKLFF. CDR3 sequence (DNA): TGTGCCAGCAATAACGCGGACAGGTCCTATAATGAAAAACTGTTTTTT.